Shown below are 27 T cell receptor beta chains from a single sample sequenced in a study of siplizumab effects on memory and regulatory T cells. The repertoire was sequenced with immunoSEQ multiplex PCR; TCRdb's copy has only in-frame clones and lacks some. The sample carries approximately 84,000 clones, 95% recorded once. Input material: CD8+ T cells sorted from blood. The receptor set was obtained from a human donor in good health.

The chain carries TRBV2 and TRBJ1-5; tentatively, D is TRBD1 (5 bases). The germline gives CDR1 SNHLY, CDR2 FYNNEI. Trimming cost V 3 bases and J 5 bases, with 17 bases left between them. The CDR3 contains 16 residues. The CDR3 DNA is TGTGCCAGCAGTGATATAAGGGGCCCCGCAGATCAGCCCCAGCATTTT. Its translation is CASSDIRGPADQPQHF.

The CDR3 loop is CASSDGVDQDTQYF. The CDR3 nucleotides are TGTGCCAGCAGTGACGGAGTAGATCAGGATACGCAGTATTTT. The gene calls are TRBV6-4 and TRBJ2-3; D not resolved. Trimming cost V 2 bases and J 6 bases, with 12 bases left between them. Germline V CDR1 and CDR2: MRHNA, SNTAGT. CDR3 length: 14 amino acids.

The chain joins TRBV14 to TRBJ2-7; D is unclear. Trimming took off 0 bases at V and 3 bases at J, with 18 bases between the two ends. Germline V gene data show CDR1 as SGHDN and CDR2 as FVKESK. This CDR3 has 17 amino acids. The CDR3 DNA is TGTGCCAGCAGCCAAGAGGGATCCGGGTATGGGGACTACGAGCAGTACTTC. It specifies CASSQEGSGYGDYEQYF.

The chain combines TRBV5-8 with TRBJ2-1; 10 nucleotides agree with TRBD2. The CDR3 length is 16 residues. Per the germline V gene, CDR1 is SGHTS and CDR2 is YDEGEE. J was trimmed by 4 bases and V by 3 bases; bases with no gene match: 7. CDR3 region: CASSSSSGRLYNEQFF. The CDR3 coding sequence is TGTGCCAGCAGCTCCTCTAGCGGGAGATTATACAATGAGCAGTTCTTC.

For the CDR3, the DNA is TGTGCCAGTAGTACACAAGTAAACCCCTCGCATCAGCCCCAGCATTTT. It translates to CASSTQVNPSHQPQHF. This chain connects TRBV19 to TRBJ1-5; D ambiguous. This CDR3 is built from 16 residues. Germline V gives CDR1 LNHDA, CDR2 SQIVND (reference sequence). V lost 4 bases and J lost 5, with 18 bases in between.

This sequence joins TRBV10-3 and TRBJ2-1, with TRBD2 matching over 15 bases. The CDR3 runs to 19 residues. Per the germline V gene, CDR1 is ENHRY and CDR2 is SYGVKD. With 3 bases clipped from V and 2 bases from J, the junction kept 8 bases outside the gene matches. The CDR3 here is CAISEIWTSGRGTYNEQFF. DNA of the CDR3: TGTGCCATCAGTGAAATTTGGACTAGCGGGAGGGGAACCTACAATGAGCAGTTCTTC.

The chain uses TRBV7-3 and TRBJ2-7; 8 bases agree with TRBD2. This CDR3 is 13 amino acids long. Looked up from germline, CDR1 is SGHTA and CDR2 is FQGTGA. V lost 4 bases, J lost 3 bases, and 2 bases stayed unmatched. CDR3 amino acids: CASSSSGSYEQYF. The CDR3 nucleotides read TGTGCCAGCAGCTCCAGCGGGAGCTACGAGCAGTACTTC.

This rearrangement joins TRBV4-1 to TRBJ2-1; D could derive from TRBD1 or TRBD2 (5 bases each). Trimming took 4 bases from V and 5 from J, leaving 9 bases between them. The V gene's germline CDR1 is MGHRA and CDR2 YSYEKL. The CDR3 loop spans 13 amino acids. The chain's CDR3 is CASSPGSDNEQFF. CDR3 in DNA: TGCGCCAGCAGCCCAGGGAGCGACAATGAGCAGTTCTTC.

The chain employs TRBV27 and TRBJ1-1, with D possibly matching TRBD1 (6 bases). Germline values: CDR1 MNHEY, CDR2 SMNVEV (reference sequence). The CDR3 sequence is 15 residues long. V lost 4 bases to trimming and J lost 3 bases, with 15 bases between them. In DNA, the CDR3 is TGTGCCAGCAGTTCTATCCCACAGGGTTACACTGAAGCTTTCTTT. Amino acid sequence: CASSSIPQGYTEAFF.

The chain is built from TRBV30 and TRBJ1-1; a possible D gene is TRBD1 (5 bases). This CDR3 has 13 amino acids. V was shortened by 5 bases and J by 3 bases, with 13 bases between the two germline ends. The germline CDR1 and CDR2 sequences are GTSNPN and SVGIG (reference sequence). The CDR3 spells CAWGLTDDTEAFF. CDR3 sequence (DNA): TGTGCCTGGGGATTGACAGACGACACTGAAGCTTTCTTT.

The J gene is TRBJ2-7, the V gene TRBV13, with no clear D. Germline loops: CDR1 PRHDT, CDR2 FYEKMQ (reference sequence). Trimming removed 5 bases at V and 4 bases at J, with 15 bases between. CDR3 length: 14 amino acids. In DNA, the CDR3 is TGTGCCAGCAGCAAAGGCCCCCCCCAGTACGAGCAGTACTTC. Translated, it gives CASSKGPPQYEQYF.

The table lists this clone with a count of one. One end of the junction does not line up with germline, which may come from a read error. Additional DNA sequences in this sample encode the identical CDR3. The chain uses TRBV9 and TRBJ2-7; possible D gene TRBD2, 6 bases. CDR1 SGDLS and CDR2 YYNGEE come from the germline V gene. This CDR3 is 12 amino acids long. As DNA, the CDR3 is TGCGCCAGCGCCGGGGGTAGCTACGAGCAGTACTTC. Translated: CASAGGSYEQYF. The full variable domain, completed using reference TRBV9 and TRBJ2-7, is DSGVTQTPKHLITATGQRVTLRCSPRSGDLSVYWYQQSLDQGLQFLIQYYNGEERAKGNILERFSAQQFPDLHSELNLSSLELGDSALYFCASAGGSYEQYFGPGTRLTVT.

This chain joins TRBV28 and TRBJ2-7, with 16 bases matching TRBD2. Germline loops: CDR1 MDHEN, CDR2 SYDVKM. The CDR3 has 18 residues. With 8 bases clipped from V and 4 bases from J, the junction kept 14 bases outside the gene matches. The CDR3 loop is CASPGLAGGPWGVYEQYF. The DNA for the CDR3 is TGTGCCAGCCCGGGACTAGCGGGAGGGCCTTGGGGTGTGTACGAGCAGTACTTC.

In DNA, the CDR3 is TGCGCCAGCAGCTTGTCAGGGGATCCTGAGCAGTTCTTC. Translation gives CASSLSGDPEQFF. The genes are TRBV5-1 and TRBJ2-1; weak D call: TRBD1 (6 bases). The germline V gene encodes CDR1 SGHRS and CDR2 YFSETQ. With 1 base removed from V and 9 bases from J, the gap between germline ends came to 11 bases. This CDR3 has 13 amino acids.

The rearrangement links TRBV27 to TRBJ2-3, with 9 nucleotides matching TRBD2. CDR1 and CDR2 (germline): MNHEY, SMNVEV (reference sequence). CDR3 length: 14 residues. The V and J ends lost 4 bases and 9 bases, in that order; junction bases with no gene match: 8. The CDR3 DNA reads TGTGCCAGCAGTTCCTCTGCTAGCGGGACGACGCAGTATTTT. Amino acid sequence: CASSSSASGTTQYF.

The chain joins TRBV7-9 to TRBJ2-7; D call uncertain. CDR3 length: 13 amino acids. Looked up from germline, CDR1 is SEHNR and CDR2 is FQNEAQ (reference sequence). Trimming removed 5 bases at V and 0 bases at J, with 8 bases between. CDR3: CASSNALSYEQYF. CDR3 sequence (DNA): TGTGCCAGCAGCAATGCCCTCTCCTACGAGCAGTACTTC.

V and J are TRBV7-8 and TRBJ2-2; 9 nucleotides line up with TRBD2. V lost 3 bases to trimming and J lost 5 bases; unmatched junction nucleotides: 4. This CDR3 has 15 residues. From germline, CDR1 is SGHVS and CDR2 FQNEAQ. The CDR3 region has the DNA TGTGCCAGCAGCTTCCTAGCGGGATGGACCGGGGAGCTGTTTTTT. Its translation: CASSFLAGWTGELFF.

This chain joins TRBV29-1 and TRBJ2-1, with 8 bases matching TRBD1. CDR3 length: 18 amino acids. CDR1 is SQVTM, CDR2 ANQGSEA, per germline. V gave up 0 bases and J gave up 8 bases; unmatched junction bases: 18. This CDR3 is CSVEDSVFGVGTGDEQFF. As DNA, the CDR3 is TGCAGCGTTGAAGATTCCGTGTTCGGGGTGGGGACAGGTGATGAGCAGTTCTTC.

The chain uses TRBV19 and TRBJ2-7, with D perhaps TRBD1 (6 bases). Deletions cut 3 bases from V and 7 bases from J, with 7 bases between. The CDR3 is 11 amino acids. The germline CDR1 and CDR2 sequences are LNHDA and SQIVND (reference sequence). In DNA, the CDR3 is TGTGCCAGTAGTATGGGGACAGAGCAGTACTTC. Translation gives CASSMGTEQYF.

The gene calls are TRBV4-1 and TRBJ2-7, with 11 nucleotides matching TRBD2. CDR3 length: 15 amino acids. CDR1 and CDR2 from the germline V gene are MGHRA and YSYEKL. Trimming removed 4 bases from V and 3 bases from J; junction bases left unmatched: 5. The CDR3 sequence: CASSPGTSGHYEQYF. The CDR3 DNA reads TGCGCCAGCAGCCCCGGGACTAGCGGCCACTACGAGCAGTACTTC.

This rearrangement joins TRBV7-6 to TRBJ2-5, with D perhaps matching TRBD2 (6 bases). The germline CDR1 and CDR2 sequences are SGHVS and FNYEAQ. CDR3 length equals 16 residues. Trimming removed 3 bases from V and 5 bases from J, with 19 bases in between. CDR3 in amino acids: CASSLTSIVLTETQYF. In DNA, the CDR3 is TGTGCCAGCAGCTTGACTAGTATCGTCCTGACGGAGACCCAGTACTTC.

This clone occurred a few times. An end of the junction differs from the germline gene, which may be a read error. The chain employs TRBV10-3 and TRBJ2-1; TRBD2 matches 12 bases. CDR3 size: 16 residues. The germline V gene has CDR1 ENHRY and CDR2 SYGVKD. DNA for the CDR3: TGTGCCAGCAGTTACACCTGGACTAGCGGGAACAATGAGCAGTTCTTC. As protein: CASSYTWTSGNNEQFF.

This clone was recorded only once. DNA for the CDR3: TGCGCCAGCAGCTGGTCCGGGACAGGAGGCCCCGCTAACTATGGCTACACCTTC. Amino acids: CASSWSGTGGPANYGYTF. This chain connects TRBV5-1 to TRBJ1-2; the match to TRBD1 covers 8 bases. CDR3 length: 18 residues. Per germline, CDR1 SGHRS and CDR2 YFSETQ. V shed 3 bases and J 0 bases; nucleotides not matched to a gene: 13. The full variable domain, its missing parts supplied by reference TRBV5-1 and TRBJ1-2, is KAGVTQTPRYLIKTRGQQVTLSCSPISGHRSVSWYQQTPGQGLQFLFEYFSETQRNKGNFPGRFSGRQFSNSRSEMNVSTLELGDSALYLCASSWSGTGGPANYGYTFGSGTRLTVV.

This clone came up once. The V and J genes are TRBV5-8 and TRBJ2-7; 9 positions agree with TRBD2. This CDR3 comprises 15 residues. The junction had 4 bases not matched to a gene; V was cut back by 1 base and J by 2 bases. Germline loops: CDR1 SGHTS, CDR2 YDEGEE. The CDR3 DNA reads as TGTGCCAGCAGCTTGCCTAGCGGGGCACCCTACGAGCAGTACTTC. Encoded protein: CASSLPSGAPYEQYF.

V usage is TRBV6-1 and J usage is TRBJ2-1; D is ambiguous. Trimming took 4 bases from V and 3 from J, leaving 22 bases between them. This CDR3 is 18 amino acids long. The V gene's germline CDR1 is MNHNS and CDR2 SASEGT. CDR3 amino acids: CASSGADGPTNFYNEQFF. CDR3 nucleotides: TGTGCCAGCAGTGGGGCTGACGGACCGACAAATTTCTACAATGAGCAGTTCTTC.

The chain carries TRBV6-5 and TRBJ1-4; D perhaps matches TRBD1 (5 bases). This CDR3 spans 14 amino acids. The germline V and J ends were trimmed by 2 bases and 6 bases, with 10 bases remaining between them. Germline V lookup: CDR1 MNHEY, CDR2 SVGAGI. The CDR3 DNA reads TGTGCCAGCAGTTACGGAGCAGGGTATGAAAAACTGTTTTTT. This sequence encodes CASSYGAGYEKLFF.

The J gene is TRBJ2-1, the V gene TRBV15, with 14 nucleotides matching TRBD2. In germline, CDR1 is LNHNV, CDR2 YYDKDF (reference sequence). The CDR3 totals 21 residues. V shed 1 base and J 4 bases; nucleotides not matched to a gene: 15. CDR3 region: CATSRVPHGTSGSSFYNEQFF. The DNA of the CDR3 is TGTGCCACCAGCAGAGTCCCCCACGGGACTAGCGGGAGCTCGTTTTACAATGAGCAGTTCTTC.